This T cell receptor beta chain was recovered during a study of blood T cell repertoires in COVID-19. Across the whole study: COVID-19 samples from acute and convalescent phases originated in the United States, Italy and Spain.

Participant-given clinical history determined each cohort assignment. Authors' processing steps: Quantification of nucleated cells was approximated via reference gene primer amplification. The repertoire was sequenced with immunoSEQ multiplex PCR; TCRdb's copy has only in-frame clones and lacks some. V, J and clone size derive from that table, while D and trimming were established from the DNA sequence. The table records hundreds of thousands of clones, roughly 89% of them present only once. The V segment lost 5 bases and the J segment 4 bases; nucleotides outside the gene matches: 4. Germline CDR1 and CDR2: SGHAT and FQNNGV. This CDR3 comprises 13 residues.

The origin of this receptor is a young woman who had recovered from COVID-19. Sequenced sample: PBMCs or T cells enriched from blood (not recorded which). This chain uses TRBV11-2 with TRBJ1-1, with TRBD1 matching over 7 bases. CDR3 amino acids: CASSTTGATEAFF. For the CDR3, the DNA is TGTGCCAGCAGCACAACAGGGGCCACTGAAGCTTTCTTT.